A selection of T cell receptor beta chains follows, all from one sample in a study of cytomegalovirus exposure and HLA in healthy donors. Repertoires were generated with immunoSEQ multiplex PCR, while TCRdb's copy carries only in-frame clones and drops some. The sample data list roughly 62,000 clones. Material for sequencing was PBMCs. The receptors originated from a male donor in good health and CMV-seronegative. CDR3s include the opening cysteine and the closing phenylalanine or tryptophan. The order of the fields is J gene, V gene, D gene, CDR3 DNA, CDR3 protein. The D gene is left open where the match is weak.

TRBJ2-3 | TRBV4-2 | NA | TGTGCCAGCAGCCAACTATACTCCGCGGAAGGGGCCACAGATACGCAGTATTTT | CASSQLYSAEGATDTQYF
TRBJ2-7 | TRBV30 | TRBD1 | TGTGACTGGAGTCCGACAGGGCCTTACGAGCAGTACTTC | CDWSPTGPYEQYF
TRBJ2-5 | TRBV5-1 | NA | TGCGCCAGCAGCTTCCAGGGGGGCCAAGAGACCCAGTACTTC | CASSFQGGQETQYF
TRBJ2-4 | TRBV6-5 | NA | TGTGCCAGCACACGGGGTGGTTTGCAAAACATTCAGTACTTC | CASTRGGLQNIQYF
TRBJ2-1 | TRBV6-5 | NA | TGTGCCAGCAGTCCAAGGACAGATGACAATGAGCAGTTCTTC | CASSPRTDDNEQFF
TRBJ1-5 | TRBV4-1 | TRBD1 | TGCGCCAGCAGGAAGGGACAGGGGGCCGCCAATCAGCCCCAGCATTTT | CASRKGQGAANQPQHF
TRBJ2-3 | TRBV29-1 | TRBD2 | TGCAGCGTACTGACTAGCGGGAGCACAGATACGCAGTATTTT | CSVLTSGSTDTQYF
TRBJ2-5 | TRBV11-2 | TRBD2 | TGTGCCAGCAGCTTAGCGGCGGGAGGGCCAGAGACCCAGTACTTC | CASSLAAGGPETQYF
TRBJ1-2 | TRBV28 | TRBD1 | TGTGCCAGCAGTTTCATCCAGGGGGTAAGGGGCTACACCTTC | CASSFIQGVRGYTF
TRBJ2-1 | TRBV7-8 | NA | TGTGCCAGCAGCTTTACAGGGTTACGCAATGAGCAGTTCTTC | CASSFTGLRNEQFF
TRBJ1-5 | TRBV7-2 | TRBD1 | TGTGCCAGCAGCTCACAGGGGGGGCAGCCCCAGCATTTT | CASSSQGGQPQHF
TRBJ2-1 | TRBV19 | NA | TGTGCCAGTAGTATGGTCCGGACCAGGACTAGAGGGACAGGCAATGAGCAGTTCTTC | CASSMVRTRTRGTGNEQFF
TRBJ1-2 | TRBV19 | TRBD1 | TGTGCCAGTAGTATCAGACAGGGGGCGACGACCGGTGGCTACACCTTC | CASSIRQGATTGGYTF
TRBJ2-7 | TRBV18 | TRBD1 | TGTGCCAGCTCACTTGGGACAGTTGCCGACGAGCAGTACTTC | CASSLGTVADEQYF
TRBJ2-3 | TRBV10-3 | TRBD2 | TGTGCCATCAGTGAGAGGGCTAGCGGGGGGCACACAGATAAGCAGTATTTT | CAISERASGGHTDKQYF
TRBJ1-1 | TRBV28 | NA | TGTGCCAGCAGCAAAGGACACAACACTGAAGCTTTCTTT | CASSKGHNTEAFF
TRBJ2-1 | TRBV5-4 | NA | TGTGCCAGCAGCATCGGCAGCGGGAATGAGCAGTTCTTC | CASSIGSGNEQFF
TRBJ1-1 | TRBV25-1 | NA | TGTGCCAGCAGTGATCTCGGGGGCACTGAAGCTTTCTTT | CASSDLGGTEAFF
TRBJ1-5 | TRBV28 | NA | TGTGCCAGCAGTTTAGCAGATTTTAGCAATCAGCCCCAGCATTTT | CASSLADFSNQPQHF
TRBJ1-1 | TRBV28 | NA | TGTGCCAGCACCGTAAGAGGGTCAGTAAACACTGAAGCTTTCTTT | CASTVRGSVNTEAFF
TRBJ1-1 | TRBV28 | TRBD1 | TGTGCCAGCAGTTTTTCGACAGGGGAAGATTTCTTT | CASSFSTGEDFF
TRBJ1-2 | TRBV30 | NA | TGTGCCTGGAGTCGAGACAGGCCCTATGGCTACACCTTC | CAWSRDRPYGYTF
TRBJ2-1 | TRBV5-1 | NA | TGCGCCAGCAGCCCTGGAGTAGGCCTGTTGAGCTCCGACAATGAGCAGTTCTTC | CASSPGVGLLSSDNEQFF
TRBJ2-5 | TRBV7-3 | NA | TGTGCCAGCAGCTCACAGGGTTTGGAGCAAGAGACCCAGTACTTC | CASSSQGLEQETQYF
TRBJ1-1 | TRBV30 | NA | TGTGCCTGGAGTGTCTCAGAGAACACTGAAGCTTTCTTT | CAWSVSENTEAFF
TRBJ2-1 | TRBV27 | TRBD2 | TGTGCCAGCAGTCCCATCACTAGCGGGTACAATGAGCAGTTCTTC | CASSPITSGYNEQFF
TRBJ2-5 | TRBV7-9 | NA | TGTGCCAGCAGCTTAACCAGGGACCAAGAGACCCAGTACTTC | CASSLTRDQETQYF
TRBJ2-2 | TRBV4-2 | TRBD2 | TGTGCCAGCAGCCGCGGGGGTCTAGCGGGGGGCCTAACAGACGGGGAGCTGTTTTTT | CASSRGGLAGGLTDGELFF
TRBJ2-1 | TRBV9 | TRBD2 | TGTGCCAGCACCCTAGCGGGAGGTCCGTTCGGGGAGCAGTTCTTC | CASTLAGGPFGEQFF
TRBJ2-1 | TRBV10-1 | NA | TGCGCCAGCAGTGAGGGCCGCCCGGGCAATGAGCAGTTCTTC | CASSEGRPGNEQFF
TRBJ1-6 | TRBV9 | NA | TGTGCCAGCAGCGTCTCCGGCCCCACAGCTTCACCCCTCCACTTT | CASSVSGPTASPLHF
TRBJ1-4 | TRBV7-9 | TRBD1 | TGTGCCAGCGCCGAGGGGGCGAATGAAAAACTGTTTTTT | CASAEGANEKLFF
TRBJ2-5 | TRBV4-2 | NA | TGTGCCAGCAGCCAAGCGAGGGAGGAGACCCAGTACTTC | CASSQAREETQYF
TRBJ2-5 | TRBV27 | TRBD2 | TGTGCCAGCAGTCCCGGGACTAGCGGGAGGTGGTGGCGAGAGACCCAGTACTTC | CASSPGTSGRWWRETQYF
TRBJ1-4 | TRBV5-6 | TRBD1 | TGTGCCAGCAGCCGAACAGGGGCTAGGAATGAAAAACTGTTTTTT | CASSRTGARNEKLFF
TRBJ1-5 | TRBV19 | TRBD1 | TGTGCCAGTAGTAGACAGGGGGCCGAGCTCAATCAGCCCCAGCATTTT | CASSRQGAELNQPQHF
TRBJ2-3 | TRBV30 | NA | TGTGCCTGGAGTTTGCGGGGGCGAAGCACAGATACGCAGTATTTT | CAWSLRGRSTDTQYF
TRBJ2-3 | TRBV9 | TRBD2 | TGTGCCAGCAGCGGAGGGACTAGCGGGTTTGCTAGCACAGATACGCAGTATTTT | CASSGGTSGFASTDTQYF
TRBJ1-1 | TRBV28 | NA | TGTGCCAGCAGTTCCCCCGGGAGCCCTAATGATGAAGCTTTCTTT | CASSSPGSPNDEAFF
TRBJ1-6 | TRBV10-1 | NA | TGCGCCAGCAGTCCTTGGACAGTGCCGAATTCACCCCTACACTTT | CASSPWTVPNSPLHF
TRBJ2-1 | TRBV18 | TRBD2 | TGTGCCAGCTCAACCCCCGGGACTAACTACAATGAGCAGTTCTTC | CASSTPGTNYNEQFF
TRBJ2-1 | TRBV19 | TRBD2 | TGTGCCAGTAGTATTACTAGCGGCCTGGATGAGCAGTTCTTC | CASSITSGLDEQFF
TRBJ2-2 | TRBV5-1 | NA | TGCGCCAGCAGCCTCGGACAGCTGTATCACAAGAACACCGGGGAGCTGTTTTTT | CASSLGQLYHKNTGELFF
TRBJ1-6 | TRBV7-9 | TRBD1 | TGTGCCAGCAGCCCCTCCCGGACAGGGGAAAATTCACCCCTCCACTTT | CASSPSRTGENSPLHF
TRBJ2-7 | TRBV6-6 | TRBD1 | TGTGCCAGCAGTCCCGGGACAGGGTTGGGGGAGCAGTACTTC | CASSPGTGLGEQYF
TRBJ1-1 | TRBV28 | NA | TGTGCCAGCAGCCCGGGGAGAGACCGAGTTAAAGCTTTCTTT | CASSPGRDRVKAFF
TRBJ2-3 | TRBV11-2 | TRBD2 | TGTGCCAGCAGCTTAGGGTCCTTAGCGGGGATCGCAGATACGCAGTATTTT | CASSLGSLAGIADTQYF
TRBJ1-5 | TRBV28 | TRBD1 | TGTGCCAGCAGTCGACAGGGGTGGATCAATCAGCCCCAGCATTTT | CASSRQGWINQPQHF
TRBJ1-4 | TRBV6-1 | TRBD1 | TGTGCCAGCAGTGAAGCTCTAGGGGGACAGAATGAAAAACTGTTTTTT | CASSEALGGQNEKLFF
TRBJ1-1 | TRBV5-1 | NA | TGCGCCAGCAGCTTGGAAGCGACTGAAGCTTTCTTT | CASSLEATEAFF
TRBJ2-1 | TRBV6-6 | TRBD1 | TGTGCCAGCAGTCCAGGGGGCAGTAACAATGAGCAGTTCTTC | CASSPGGSNNEQFF
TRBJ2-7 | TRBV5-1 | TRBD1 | TGCGCCAGCAGCTCTGGGACAGCTCTTACTTTAGAGCAGTACTTC | CASSSGTALTLEQYF
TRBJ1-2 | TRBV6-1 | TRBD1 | TGTGCCAGCAGTGAAGCGGGACAGGGGGATATAGTCTATGGCTACACCTTC | CASSEAGQGDIVYGYTF
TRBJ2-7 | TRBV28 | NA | TGTGCCAGCACCCTTTCTGTGGGAAGGGGCAGAGAGCAGTACTTC | CASTLSVGRGREQYF
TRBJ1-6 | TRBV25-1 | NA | TGTGCCAGCAGCCCCCAGGGGCCAAATTCACCCCTCCACTTT | CASSPQGPNSPLHF
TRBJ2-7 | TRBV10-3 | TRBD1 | TGTGCCATCAGTGGTGGACAGGCGGACTACGAGCAGTACTTC | CAISGGQADYEQYF
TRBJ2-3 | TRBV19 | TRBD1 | TGTGCCAGTAGCGACAGGGGGGGCACAGATACGCAGTATTTT | CASSDRGGTDTQYF
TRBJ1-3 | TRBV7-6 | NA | TGTGCCAGCAGCTTAGCCCCCGACCAGATGCGGGCCGGAAACACCATATATTTT | CASSLAPDQMRAGNTIYF